The present entry profiles one T cell receptor (beta chain) with its context. This entry is derived from a study of beta chain features in type 1 diabetes. The wider study: All samples together contributed 90 million to 110 million sorted cells for examination.

A CD45RO/CCR7/CD25/CD127/CD95/CD27 panel sorted naive, central memory, regulatory and stem cell-like memory CD4+ cells. The whole isolated RNA underwent reverse transcription, so sequencing captured expressed TCRB transcripts. This table comes from immunoSEQ multiplex PCR, and its TCRdb copy is limited to in-frame clones, with some not included. Of 330,000 or so clones detected, approximately 14% appear once; the ten largest clones hold approximately 6.7%. Sequenced material: central memory CD4+ T cells from blood. This TCR came from a man aged 30 to 39 in good health.

The CDR3 bases are TGTGCCAGTAGTACTGGGGCGGGACTAGCGGGCCCTCTCTCCTACAATGAGCAGTTCTTC. The encoded protein is CASSTGAGLAGPLSYNEQFF. This sequence joins TRBV19 and TRBJ2-1; 12 bases map to TRBD2. The CDR3 sequence is 20 residues long. The V gene's germline CDR1 is LNHDA and CDR2 SQIVND (reference sequence). Trimming took 4 bases from V and 0 from J; bases not matched to a gene: 13. The entire variable domain, with the rest obtained from reference TRBV19 and TRBJ2-1, is as follows: DGGITQSPKYLFRKEGQNVTLSCEQNLNHDAMYWYRQDPGQGLRLIYYSQIVNDFQKGDIAEGYSVSREKKESFPLTVTSAQKNPTAFYLCASSTGAGLAGPLSYNEQFFGPGTRLTVL.